The present T cell receptor beta chain was sequenced within a study of cytomegalovirus exposure and HLA in healthy donors (dated by TCRdb to the late 2010s). Regarding the research as a whole: An earlier analysis of about 530 of the donors reported 250 to 300 Gb of sequence data and about 120 million unique TCR beta sequences obtained from some 200 million T cells. About 310 gigabases of sequencing data and roughly 90 million unique TCR sequences were included in an early release covering about 700 HLA-typed donors. The genetic ancestry cluster associated with self-reported Caucasian donors included 81% of the roughly 400 genotyped donors. The study aimed to test whether cataloging public T cell receptors could reveal signatures of past pathogen exposure. The T cell repertoires of roughly 660 subjects were profiled by immunosequencing and related to cytomegalovirus serostatus. A separate validation cohort of approximately 130 different subjects was used in addition to the approximately 670-subject first cohort. To predict cytomegalovirus infection status, the study brought together high-throughput TCR immunosequencing, statistical association of individual TCRs with disease status, and machine learning. To study patterns of TCR occurrence, a later analysis re-analyzed previously published TCR beta repertoires from around 670 donors and added high-resolution HLA genotyping. Rather than drawing on any new phenotypic data, the later analysis identified candidate immune exposures from TCR beta sequences and the way those sequences occurred across donors. An earlier analysis of around 540 of the donors applied high-throughput TCR beta sequencing to assess whether each TCR beta V gene segment acted as functional or pseudogenic. Donor age, sex, ethnicity and CMV serostatus were collected together with the repertoire data. A later genetic analysis used genome-wide SNP genotypes for 398 of the 666 donors, treating that subset as a discovery cohort. All discovery cohort repertoires had been generated using a single sequencing platform. HLA typing covered class I and class II loci at four-digit resolution. The number of donors typed differed by locus, with roughly 629-640 for A, B, C, DRB1 and DQB1, more than 500 for DQA1, approximately 580 for DPA1, and around 430 for DPB1. Four or five DR-DQ haplotypes were handled as single units for association and clustering, since linkage in the cohort was strong. Across roughly 420 genotyped donors of the cohort, an average of approximately 220,000 unique TCR beta nucleotide sequences per donor were sequenced, and approximately 19% of those sequences were non-productive. The paper's findings and limits, for the study overall: An association between a missense DCLRE1C variant and V-gene and J-gene trimming of TCR beta chains was found in a later genetic analysis and replicated in an independent cohort. In a later genetic analysis, fewer N-insertions in productive TCRs were reported among donors in an Asian-associated ancestry cluster than the roughly 700-donor mean. Assigning TCR associations to individual alleles was difficult when HLA alleles, especially DR and DQ, strongly co-occurred. Sequencing depth was assumed to be roughly uniform across donors in the presence/absence analyses, though that assumption may not hold. Across donors, most TCR sequences were observed very rarely, whereas some public TCRs were present in many individuals. In a later analysis, the rate of TCR association differed among HLA loci, with DRB1 alleles having the most associated TCRs and HLA-C alleles having the fewest. A cluster of highly shared sequence variants was judged likely to be a technical artifact of the sequencing pipeline. In a later analysis, HLA-associated TCR beta chains were found to be more clonally expanded and to have lower generation probabilities than equally common non-associated chains. Some IMGT-functional V segments, including TRBV6-2 and TRBV6-3, could not be told apart with the 87-base-pair reads, so those segments were excluded. Because counts were too low, under 20 rarely observed V segments, including chromosome 9 orphons, were left out of the earlier analysis of a few hundred of the donors. In both the original and validation cohorts, the classifier was reported to diagnose cytomegalovirus status with high specificity and sensitivity. The only immune exposure information available for the cohort was CMV serostatus. In a later analysis, about 17,000 TCR beta sequences were associated with specific HLA alleles at a false discovery rate of 0.05. Because HLA typing was missing for some donors at each locus, association tests included only the typed subset. Most CMV-associated TCR beta chains appeared to be HLA-restricted in a later analysis, and the HLA associations seemed to be driven largely by CMV exposure. Correlated functional status among segregating V segments might be attributable to linkage disequilibrium, but an unknown experimental factor could not be ruled out. A later analysis reported that several top co-occurrence clusters appeared linked to parvovirus B19, influenza, CMV and Epstein-Barr virus. An earlier analysis of 587 of the donors showed that most TCR beta V segments appeared in productive rearrangements either about 87% or about 30% of the time, which broadly matched IMGT annotations. It was suggested by the authors that the approach could potentially be generalized to other disease states and immunological phenotypes. In the study, around 160 TCR beta chains were listed as associated with cytomegalovirus. A further reported finding was that TCR beta sequences accurately predicted the HLA-A and HLA-B alleles for most subjects in the first cohort. This cohort had only TCR beta chains sequenced, and the lack of alpha or paired-chain data limited which features could be detected. A few of the identified cytomegalovirus-associated TCR beta chains were confirmed in vitro to be specific for cytomegalovirus antigens.

The cohort was made up of approximately 670 healthy bone marrow donors. All cohort members were sampled while nominally healthy, although unrecorded immune exposures were likely present. The donor was CMV seronegative and belonged to the group of approximately 320 seronegative cohort members. A peripheral blood sample was provided by each donor, and peripheral blood mononuclear cells were used for TCR beta sequencing. Genomic DNA extraction from the blood cell samples was performed with the Qiagen DNeasy Blood Extraction Kit. Trimmed from V: 2 bases; trimmed from J: 4 bases; junction bases lacking a gene match: 5. Spanning cysteine to phenylalanine, the CDR3 consists of 15 amino acids. Left in the record is the CDR3 DNA by itself, 45 bases read in frame from the first base. Taken from the germline V gene (reference sequence), the CDR1 and CDR2 loops are LNHNV and YYDKDF. Library preparation employed the immunoSEQ multiplex PCR assay. The multiplex PCR relied on a mix of 60 forward primers for TCR Vbeta segments and 13 reverse primers for TCR Jbeta segments. The CDR3 region of rearranged TCR beta genes was amplified from genomic DNA with a multiplex PCR assay. The Illumina HiSeq System was used to sequence the amplified TCR beta libraries as 87-base-pair reads. From the authors' description of their analysis: Across the 500 to 850 repertoires, a later analysis counted 80 million or so unique TCR beta chains, approximately 10 million of which were shared by at least two donors. A nearest-neighbor algorithm error-corrected the raw reads and collapsed the reads into unique sequences, merging closely related sequences to remove PCR and sequencing errors. To assign V, D and J gene segments, CDR3 sequences were aligned to IMGT reference sequences. For a sequence to be retained, a match of at least six nucleotides was required to both a V gene segment and a J gene segment. Rearrangements were classified as productive when the CDR3 lacked stop codons and remained in frame with V and J, and all other rearrangements were classified as non-productive. Following IMGT convention, CDR3 was defined as the stretch from the second conserved V-encoded cysteine to the conserved J-encoded phenylalanine. Sequences without an unambiguous match to a single V gene segment were excluded from the earlier analysis of approximately 600 of the donors. In an earlier analysis of 587 of the donors, a V segment was called functional when productive rearrangements were above 56.7%, and segregating when the standard deviation between donors exceeded 5%. To diagnose cytomegalovirus status from the catalog of TCR beta chain sequences, a statistical classification framework was built. In a later analysis, V and J genes were assigned by comparing TCR nucleotide sequences against IMGT/GENE-DB human TR gene sequences. Using the TCRdist pipeline, a later analysis assigned CDR3 sequences along with most-parsimonious VDJ recombination scenarios. A later analysis defined each TCR beta chain by its CDR3 amino acid sequence plus V-gene family, and excluded reads lacking a unique V-gene family. As a way to deal with suspected cross-contamination and a sequencing artifact, a later analysis dropped 640 or so nucleotide sequences that were highly shared and had low generation probability. In a later analysis, a clonal expansion index was calculated for each public chain from normalized within-repertoire ranks of inferred template counts. A later analysis computed generation probabilities with a VDJ recombination model fitted to out-of-frame rearrangements, and checked the results against IGoR. In a later analysis, TCR-TCR, TCR-HLA and TCR-CMV co-occurrence was scored with hypergeometric tests, and a repertoire-size bias correction was applied to TCR pairs. To estimate false discovery rates, a later analysis permuted the HLA or CMV assignments 20 times. A later analysis grouped co-occurring TCRs with DBSCAN, adding TCRdist sequence similarity when clustering within HLA-allele-positive subsets. Repertoires with fewer than 30,000 or more than 120,000 public chains, plus five repertoires with anomalous nucleotide sharing, were excluded from co-occurrence clustering. TCRdb re-hosts the immuneACCESS table, in-frame sequences only. Its copies lack some clones; in the studies checked, an unresolved V gene accounts for under half of them, and the cause for the rest is not known. That table supplies the V and J calls and clone size; D and trimming were determined from the DNA. The sample table holds about 240,000 clones, of which about 88% were seen once. 0.2% to 0.25% of the sample lies in the top ten.

With regard to this clone: No antigen is known for it. Base qualities are not provided; no much larger clone lies one nucleotide away.

This sequence originates from a girl aged 2 to 9 in good health and CMV-seronegative. Sequencing input: PBMCs. The chain links TRBV15 with TRBJ2-4, and 7 junction bases match TRBD2. The CDR3 region has the sequence CATSRKRGPKNIQYF. The sequence in DNA is TGTGCCACCAGCAGAAAGCGGGGCCCTAAAAACATTCAGTACTTC.